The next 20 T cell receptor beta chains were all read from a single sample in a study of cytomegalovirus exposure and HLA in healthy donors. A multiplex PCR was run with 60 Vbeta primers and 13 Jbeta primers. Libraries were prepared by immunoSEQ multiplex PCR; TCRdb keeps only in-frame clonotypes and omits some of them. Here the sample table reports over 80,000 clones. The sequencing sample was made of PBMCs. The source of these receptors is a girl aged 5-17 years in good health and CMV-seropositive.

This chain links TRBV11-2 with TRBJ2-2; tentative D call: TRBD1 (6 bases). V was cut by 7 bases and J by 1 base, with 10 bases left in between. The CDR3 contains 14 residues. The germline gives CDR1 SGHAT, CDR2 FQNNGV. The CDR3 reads CASTRTENTGELFF. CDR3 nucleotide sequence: TGTGCCAGCACTCGGACAGAGAACACCGGGGAGCTGTTTTTT.

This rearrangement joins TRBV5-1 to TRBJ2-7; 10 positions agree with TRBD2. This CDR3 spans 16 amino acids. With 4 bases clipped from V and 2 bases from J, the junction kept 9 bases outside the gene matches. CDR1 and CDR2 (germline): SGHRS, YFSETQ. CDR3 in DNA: TGCGCCAGCAGCCGGGTAGCGGGGGGTTGGACCTACGAGCAGTACTTC. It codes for CASSRVAGGWTYEQYF. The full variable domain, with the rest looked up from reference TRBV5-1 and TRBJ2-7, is KAGVTQTPRYLIKTRGQQVTLSCSPISGHRSVSWYQQTPGQGLQFLFEYFSETQRNKGNFPGRFSGRQFSNSRSEMNVSTLELGDSALYLCASSRVAGGWTYEQYFGPGTRLTVT.

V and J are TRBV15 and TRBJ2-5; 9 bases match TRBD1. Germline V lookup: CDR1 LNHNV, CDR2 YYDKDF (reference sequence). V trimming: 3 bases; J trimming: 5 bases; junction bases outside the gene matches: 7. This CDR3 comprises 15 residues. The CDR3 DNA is TGTGCCACCAGCAGTCCCGGGACAGGGCCCGAGACCCAGTACTTC. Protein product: CATSSPGTGPETQYF.

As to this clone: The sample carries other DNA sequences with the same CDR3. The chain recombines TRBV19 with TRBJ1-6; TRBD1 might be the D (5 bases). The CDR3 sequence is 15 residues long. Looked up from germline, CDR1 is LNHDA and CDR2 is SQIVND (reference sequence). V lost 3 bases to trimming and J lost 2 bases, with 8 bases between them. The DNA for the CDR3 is TGTGCCAGTAGTATCGGGGGAACCTATAATTCACCCCTCCACTTT. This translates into CASSIGGTYNSPLHF.

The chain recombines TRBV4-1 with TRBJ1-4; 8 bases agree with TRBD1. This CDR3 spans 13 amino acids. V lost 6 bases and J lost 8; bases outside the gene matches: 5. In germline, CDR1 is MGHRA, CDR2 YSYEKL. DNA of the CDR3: TGCGCCAGCAGGGACAGGGCGGCGGAAAAACTGTTTTTT. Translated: CASRDRAAEKLFF.

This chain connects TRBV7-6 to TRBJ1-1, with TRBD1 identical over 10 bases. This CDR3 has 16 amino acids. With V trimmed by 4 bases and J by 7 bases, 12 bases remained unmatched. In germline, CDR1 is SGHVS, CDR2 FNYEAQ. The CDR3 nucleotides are TGTGCCAGCAGCTCACCATTAGAGGACAGGGGGAATGAAGCTTTCTTT. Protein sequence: CASSSPLEDRGNEAFF. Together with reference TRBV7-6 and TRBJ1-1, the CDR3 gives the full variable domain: GAGVSQSPRYKVTKRGQDVALRCDPISGHVSLYWYRQALGQGPEFLTYFNYEAQQDKSGLPNDRFSAERPEGSISTLTIQRTEQRDSAMYRCASSSPLEDRGNEAFFGQGTRLTVV.

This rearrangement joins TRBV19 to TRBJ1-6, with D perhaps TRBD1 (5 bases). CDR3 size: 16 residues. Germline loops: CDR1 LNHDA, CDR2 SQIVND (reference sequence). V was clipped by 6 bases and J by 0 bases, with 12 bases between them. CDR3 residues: CASSRTPSSYNSPLHF. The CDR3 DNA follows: TGTGCCAGTAGCCGGACACCCAGCTCCTATAATTCACCCCTCCACTTT.

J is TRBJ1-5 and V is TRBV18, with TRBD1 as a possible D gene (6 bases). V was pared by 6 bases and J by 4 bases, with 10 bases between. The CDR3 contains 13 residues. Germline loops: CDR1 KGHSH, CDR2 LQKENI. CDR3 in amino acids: CASSRTVNQPQHF. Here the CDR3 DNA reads TGTGCCAGCTCCCGGACAGTTAATCAGCCCCAGCATTTT.

The CDR3 loop is CASSHPGGSYGYTF. The DNA of the CDR3 is TGCGCCAGCAGCCACCCGGGAGGAAGCTATGGCTACACCTTC. The chain recombines TRBV4-1 with TRBJ1-2; D not certain. V was trimmed by 3 bases and J by 4 bases, leaving 12 bases between them. The CDR3 is 14 residues long. Germline CDR1 MGHRA, CDR2 YSYEKL.

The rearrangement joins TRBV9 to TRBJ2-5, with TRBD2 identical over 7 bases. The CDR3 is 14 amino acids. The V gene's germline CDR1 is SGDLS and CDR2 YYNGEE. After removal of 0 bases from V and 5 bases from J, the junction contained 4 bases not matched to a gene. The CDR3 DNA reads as TGTGCCAGCAGCGTAGGGGGGGGGAGTGAGACCCAGTACTTC. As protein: CASSVGGGSETQYF.

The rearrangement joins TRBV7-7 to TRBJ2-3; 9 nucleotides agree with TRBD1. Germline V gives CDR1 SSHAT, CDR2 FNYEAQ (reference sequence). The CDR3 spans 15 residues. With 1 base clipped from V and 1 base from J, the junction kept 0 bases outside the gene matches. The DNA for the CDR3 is TGTGCCAGCAGCTTAGGACAGGGGGGCACAGATACGCAGTATTTT. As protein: CASSLGQGGTDTQYF.

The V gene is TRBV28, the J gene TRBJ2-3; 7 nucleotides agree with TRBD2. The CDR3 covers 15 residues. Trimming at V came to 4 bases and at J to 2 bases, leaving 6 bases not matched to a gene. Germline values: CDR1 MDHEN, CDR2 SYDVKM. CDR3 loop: CASSSKGRATDTQYF. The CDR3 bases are TGTGCCAGCAGTTCGAAGGGGAGGGCCACAGATACGCAGTATTTT.

The CDR3 sequence is CASSLISGGDNEQFF. The CDR3 region has the DNA TGTGCCAGCAGCTTAATTAGCGGGGGCGACAATGAGCAGTTCTTC. This chain uses TRBV13 with TRBJ2-1; 9 bases line up with TRBD2. After removal of 2 bases from V and 5 bases from J, the junction contained 4 bases not matched to a gene. Germline CDR1 is PRHDT and CDR2 is FYEKMQ (reference sequence). CDR3 length equals 15 residues.

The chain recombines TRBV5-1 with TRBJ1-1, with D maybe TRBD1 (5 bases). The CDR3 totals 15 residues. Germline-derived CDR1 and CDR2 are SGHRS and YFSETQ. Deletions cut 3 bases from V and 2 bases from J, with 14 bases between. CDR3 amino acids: CASSSGRGGNTEAFF. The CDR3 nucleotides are TGCGCCAGCAGCTCGGGGCGGGGGGGAAACACTGAAGCTTTCTTT.

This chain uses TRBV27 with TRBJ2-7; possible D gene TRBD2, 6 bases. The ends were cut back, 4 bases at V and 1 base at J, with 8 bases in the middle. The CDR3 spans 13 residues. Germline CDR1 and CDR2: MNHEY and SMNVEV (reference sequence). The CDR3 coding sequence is TGTGCCAGCAGTTGGGGGGTATCCTACGAGCAGTACTTC. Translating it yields CASSWGVSYEQYF.

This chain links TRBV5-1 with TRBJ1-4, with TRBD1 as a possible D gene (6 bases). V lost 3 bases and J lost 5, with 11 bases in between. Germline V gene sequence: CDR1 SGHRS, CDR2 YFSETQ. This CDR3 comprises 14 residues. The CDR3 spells CASSSTGSNEKLFF. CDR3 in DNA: TGCGCCAGCAGCTCGACAGGTTCCAATGAAAAACTGTTTTTT.

The CDR3 nucleotides are TGTGCCAGCAGTTACCTGTGGACAGGGGCCGGTGAAAAACTGTTTTTT. It is translated as CASSYLWTGAGEKLFF. J is TRBJ1-4 and V is TRBV6-5, with 9 nucleotides matching TRBD1. Germline CDR1 is MNHEY and CDR2 is SVGAGI. The CDR3 extends over 16 amino acids. Trimming took 2 bases from V and 7 from J; bases not matched to a gene: 8.

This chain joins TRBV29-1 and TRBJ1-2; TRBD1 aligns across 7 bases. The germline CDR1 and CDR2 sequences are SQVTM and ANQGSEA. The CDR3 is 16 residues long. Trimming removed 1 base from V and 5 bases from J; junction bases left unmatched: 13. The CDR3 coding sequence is TGCAGCGTTGAAGTTCGTGTGACAGGGCTTAATTATGGCTACACCTTC. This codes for CSVEVRVTGLNYGYTF.

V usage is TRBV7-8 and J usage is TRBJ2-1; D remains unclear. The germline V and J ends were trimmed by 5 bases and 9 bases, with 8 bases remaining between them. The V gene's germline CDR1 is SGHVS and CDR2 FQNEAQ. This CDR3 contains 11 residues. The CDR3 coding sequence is TGTGCCAGCAGCGGTAGCATTGAGCAGTTCTTC. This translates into CASSGSIEQFF.

The CDR3 DNA reads TGTGCCAGCATATCACGGGGGGGGGCGAACACCGGGGAGCTGTTTTTT. Its translation is CASISRGGANTGELFF. The V and J genes are TRBV5-4 and TRBJ2-2, with TRBD2 matching 8 bases. V shed 6 bases, J shed 0 bases, and the junction held 7 bases outside the gene matches. The CDR3 covers 16 residues. The germline V gene encodes CDR1 SGHNT and CDR2 YYREEE (reference sequence).